Shown below are 10 T cell receptor beta chains from a single sample sequenced in a study of shared clonotypes between healthy human individuals. This table comes from immunoSEQ multiplex PCR, and its TCRdb copy is limited to in-frame clones, with some not included. Of a few hundred thousand clones listed, approximately 77% were seen once; the top ten hold 9.5% to 15%. Source material: PBMCs. The receptors here all came from a woman in her thirties or forties in good health. Some clones in this sample may be carry-over from other donors' samples.

The genes are TRBV5-1 and TRBJ2-1; 11 bases align to TRBD2. Germline lookup yields CDR1 SGHRS and CDR2 YFSETQ. CDR3 length: 15 residues. Trimming cost V 4 bases and J 3 bases; bases outside gene matches: 3. CDR3 sequence: CASSTSGSIYNEQFF. CDR3 bases: TGCGCCAGCAGCACTAGCGGGAGTATCTACAATGAGCAGTTCTTC.

This chain links TRBV19 with TRBJ1-5; D perhaps matches TRBD1 (6 bases). The germline V and J ends were trimmed by 3 bases and 4 bases, with 13 bases remaining between them. In germline, CDR1 is LNHDA, CDR2 SQIVND (reference sequence). The CDR3 is made up of 15 amino acids. In DNA, the CDR3 is TGTGCCAGTAGTATGGGGGGGGCTGGTAATCAGCCCCAGCATTTT. This encodes CASSMGGAGNQPQHF.

The chain employs TRBV2 and TRBJ2-1, with D perhaps TRBD2 (7 bases). Trimming cost V 7 bases and J 8 bases, with 30 bases left between them. The CDR3 length is 18 residues. Germline lookup yields CDR1 SNHLY and CDR2 FYNNEI. The CDR3 DNA is TGTGCCAGCAATGGGGACGCCGGACGGGGGCGGGAGCCGTATGAGCAGTTCTTC. This sequence encodes CASNGDAGRGREPYEQFF.

The rearrangement joins TRBV30 to TRBJ1-2, with TRBD1 matching 7 bases. The CDR3 length is 16 residues. Per germline, CDR1 GTSNPN and CDR2 SVGIG (reference sequence). With V trimmed by 3 bases and J by 0 bases, 10 bases remained unmatched. CDR3 residues: CAWRPPHRGPNYGYTF. The CDR3 DNA reads TGTGCCTGGAGGCCCCCCCACAGGGGACCTAACTATGGCTACACCTTC.

This clone was seen only a few times. The chain employs TRBV11-2 and TRBJ1-1, with D maybe TRBD1 (5 bases). Germline assignment: CDR1 SGHAT and CDR2 FQNNGV. The CDR3 is 14 residues long. V lost 1 base to trimming and J lost 1 base, with 7 bases between them. DNA for the CDR3: TGTGCCAGCAGCTTAGCACAGGCGAACACTGAAGCTTTCTTT. Its translation is CASSLAQANTEAFF.

The gene calls are TRBV6-1 and TRBJ1-5; D gene ambiguous. This CDR3 is built from 13 residues. Germline V CDR1 and CDR2: MNHNS, SASEGT. V lost 4 bases and J 6 bases, leaving 10 bases between the germline ends. CDR3 sequence (DNA): TGTGCCAGCAGTGGATCGGGAGGTCAGCCCCAGCATTTT. Amino acids: CASSGSGGQPQHF.

The chain employs TRBV4-2 and TRBJ2-3; a possible D gene is TRBD2 (6 bases). This CDR3 has 16 residues. Trimming left V 1 base short and J 1 base short, with 12 bases between. Germline CDR1 is LGHNA and CDR2 is YNFKEQ. The CDR3 here is CASSQVLGEGTDTQYF. The DNA for the CDR3 is TGTGCCAGCAGCCAAGTTCTGGGGGAGGGCACAGATACGCAGTATTTT.

The rearrangement uses TRBV7-2 and TRBJ2-1; D might be TRBD1 (5 bases). Germline CDR1 is SGHTA and CDR2 is FQGNSA. CDR3 length: 13 residues. Trimming shortened V by 4 bases and J by 2 bases, and 6 bases separated the two germline ends. CDR3 amino acids: CASSSTAYNEQFF. CDR3 nucleotide sequence: TGTGCCAGCAGCTCGACAGCCTACAATGAGCAGTTCTTC. The complete variable domain, with remaining parts taken from reference TRBV7-2 and TRBJ2-1, reads GAGVSQSPSNKVTEKGKDVELRCDPISGHTALYWYRQSLGQGLEFLIYFQGNSAPDKSGLPSDRFSAERTGGSVSTLTIQRTQQEDSAVYLCASSSTAYNEQFFGPGTRLTVL.

The CDR3 sequence is CASSELAGDSNEQFF. CDR3 nucleotide sequence: TGCGCCAGCAGCGAACTAGCGGGAGATAGTAATGAGCAGTTCTTC. The chain couples TRBV5-1 to TRBJ2-1; 11 bases line up with TRBD2. The J segment lost 7 bases and the V segment lost 4 bases, leaving 7 bases of the junction unmatched. The germline gives CDR1 SGHRS, CDR2 YFSETQ. The CDR3 has 15 residues.

This clone was recorded at least ten times. The identical CDR3 is also encoded by other nucleotide sequences in the sample. The V gene is TRBV5-5, the J gene TRBJ1-5; 7 nucleotides line up with TRBD1. The CDR3 sequence is 16 residues long. The V segment lost 2 bases and the J segment 4 bases; nucleotides outside the gene matches: 9. The germline V gene has CDR1 SGHKS and CDR2 YYEKEE (reference sequence). This chain's CDR3 is CASSFEGAFWNQPQHF. The CDR3, as DNA: TGTGCCAGCAGCTTTGAGGGGGCATTCTGGAATCAGCCCCAGCATTTT.